The clone carrying this TCR beta chain was found once. The sample belongs to a study of shared clonotypes between healthy human individuals. Germline CDR1 is SEHNR and CDR2 is FQNEAQ (reference sequence). V lost 4 bases to trimming and J lost 5 bases; unmatched junction nucleotides: 6. CDR3 length: 14 residues. The protocol was immunoSEQ multiplex PCR, while the TCRdb copy is restricted to in-frame clones and leaves out a portion. The table has approximately 1.5 million clones, 98% seen once. Sample: naive CD4+ T cells sorted from blood. Subset of the sample: CD45RA+ positively selected. The rearrangement links TRBV7-9 to TRBJ2-7; 9 bases are a match to TRBD1. The receptor was derived from a man younger than 45 in good health. The CDR3 is CASSWTGVLNEQYF. Here the CDR3 DNA reads TGTGCCAGCAGCTGGACAGGGGTTCTCAACGAGCAGTACTTC.